Included here is one TCR beta chain sequence, with context. The data were obtained in a study of blood T cells in healthy people across ages. For the second PCR, which ran for about 6 to 11 cycles, a sample-barcoded 5' primer and a J-beta primer mix were used. MiXCR was run by TCRdb on the 5' RACE reads, yielding one entry per CDR3 protein. The sample has roughly 1,800,000 distinct CDR3 sequences; approximately 50% are singletons. Peripheral blood was drawn, roughly 10 milliliters per donor. Isolating PBMCs gave at least 6.5 million of these cells per sample. The CDR3 consists of 17 residues. CDR1 MDHEN and CDR2 SYDVKM come from the germline V gene. The germline V and J ends were trimmed by 2 bases and 2 bases, with 16 bases remaining between them.

The clonotype comes from a woman aged 40 to 49 in good health. The chain employs TRBV28 and TRBJ1-5, with unresolved D. The sample consisted of blood. The CDR3 bases are TGTGCCAGCAGTTTACCCCAAGGAGGGATCCGCAATCAGCCCCAGCATTTT. Its protein product is CASSLPQGGIRNQPQHF.